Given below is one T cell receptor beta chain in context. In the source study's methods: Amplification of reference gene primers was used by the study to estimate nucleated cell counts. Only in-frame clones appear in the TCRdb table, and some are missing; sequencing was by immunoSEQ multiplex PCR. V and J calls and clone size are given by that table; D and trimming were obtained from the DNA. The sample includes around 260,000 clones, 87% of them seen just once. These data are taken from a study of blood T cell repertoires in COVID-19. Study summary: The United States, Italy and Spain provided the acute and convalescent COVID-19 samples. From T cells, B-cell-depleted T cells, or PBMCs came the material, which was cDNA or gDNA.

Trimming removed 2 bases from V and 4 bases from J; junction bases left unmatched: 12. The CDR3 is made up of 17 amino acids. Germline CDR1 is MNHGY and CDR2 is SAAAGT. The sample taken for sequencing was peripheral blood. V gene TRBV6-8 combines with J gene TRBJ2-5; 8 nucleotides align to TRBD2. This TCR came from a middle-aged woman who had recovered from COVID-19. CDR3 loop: CASSYPQGLELSETQYF. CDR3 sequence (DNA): TGTGCCAGCAGTTACCCTCAGGGACTAGAATTGTCAGAGACCCAGTACTTC.